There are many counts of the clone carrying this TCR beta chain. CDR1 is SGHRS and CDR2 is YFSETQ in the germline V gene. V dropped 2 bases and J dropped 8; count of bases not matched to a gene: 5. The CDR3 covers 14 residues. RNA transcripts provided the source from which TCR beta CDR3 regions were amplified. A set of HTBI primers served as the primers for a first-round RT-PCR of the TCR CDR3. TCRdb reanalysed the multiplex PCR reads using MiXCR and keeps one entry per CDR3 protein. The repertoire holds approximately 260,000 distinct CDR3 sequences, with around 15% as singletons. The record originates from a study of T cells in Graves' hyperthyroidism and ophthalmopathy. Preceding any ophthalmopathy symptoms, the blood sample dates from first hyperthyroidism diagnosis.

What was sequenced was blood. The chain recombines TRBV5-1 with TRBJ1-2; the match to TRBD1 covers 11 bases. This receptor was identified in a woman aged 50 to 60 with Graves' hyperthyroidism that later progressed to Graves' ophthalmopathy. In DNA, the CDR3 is TGCGCCAGCAGCTTCCAGGACAGGGGGCAAGGCTACACCTTC. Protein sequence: CASSFQDRGQGYTF.